These 22 T cell receptor beta chains were sequenced from one sample in a study of blood T cell repertoires in COVID-19. Generated by immunoSEQ multiplex PCR, the TCRdb table keeps only in-frame clones and is missing some. The sample carries some 160,000 clones, 80% to 90% recorded once. Sequencing was carried out using peripheral blood. These TCRs come from a woman older than 75 with acute or convalescent COVID-19.

The chain carries TRBV6-5 and TRBJ1-1, with TRBD1 as a possible D gene (6 bases). Trimming shortened V by 5 bases and J by 0 bases, and 10 bases separated the two germline ends. Germline-derived CDR1 and CDR2 are MNHEY and SVGAGI. There are 14 residues in the CDR3. This CDR3 reads CASSLDRLNTEAFF. The CDR3, as DNA: TGTGCCAGCAGTCTCGACAGGCTGAACACTGAAGCTTTCTTT.

This chain's CDR3 is CASSLGPHGGGQNEQFF. The CDR3 DNA follows: TGTGCCAGCAGCTTAGGTCCTCATGGGGGGGGCCAGAATGAGCAGTTCTTC. This chain links TRBV7-2 with TRBJ2-1; D perhaps matches TRBD2 (7 bases). The germline CDR1 and CDR2 sequences are SGHTA and FQGNSA. The CDR3 extends over 17 amino acids. Trimming pared 1 base from V and 7 bases from J, leaving 20 bases between.

CDR3 DNA: TGTGCCACCAGTGATTTGCAATCTCCCAGCGGGGGGGAGACCCAGTACTTC. As protein: CATSDLQSPSGGETQYF. J is TRBJ2-5 and V is TRBV24-1, with TRBD2 matching 9 bases. This CDR3 is 17 amino acids long. Germline assignment: CDR1 KGHDR and CDR2 SFDVKD. Trimming at V came to 0 bases and at J to 5 bases, leaving 9 bases not matched to a gene.

The chain recombines TRBV6-5 with TRBJ2-2, with D maybe TRBD2 (5 bases). The ends were cut back, 7 bases at V and 4 bases at J, with 13 bases in the middle. Germline CDR1 is MNHEY and CDR2 is SVGAGI. CDR3 length equals 14 residues. CDR3 in amino acids: CASNALGVTGELFF. CDR3 sequence (DNA): TGTGCCAGCAACGCCCTCGGGGTCACCGGGGAGCTGTTTTTT.

The chain couples TRBV5-1 to TRBJ2-5; 7 nucleotides align to TRBD1. CDR1 SGHRS and CDR2 YFSETQ come from the germline V gene. V dropped 4 bases and J dropped 3; count of bases not matched to a gene: 3. The CDR3 is 13 amino acids. CDR3 DNA sequence: TGCGCCAGCAGCCGGACAGGTGAAGAGACCCAGTACTTC. This sequence encodes CASSRTGEETQYF.

The CDR3 DNA follows: TGTGCCAGCAGCTTTGGACAGTCCACCGGGGAGCTGTTTTTT. The encoded protein is CASSFGQSTGELFF. The rearrangement joins TRBV11-2 to TRBJ2-2; TRBD1 might be the D (6 bases). Per the germline V gene, CDR1 is SGHAT and CDR2 is FQNNGV. V shed 3 bases and J shed 4 bases, with 9 bases lying between them. This CDR3 has 14 amino acids.

This chain's CDR3 is CASSPWRGQSGEQYF. CDR3 in DNA: TGTGCCAGCAGCCCCTGGCGGGGGCAATCCGGCGAGCAGTACTTC. The chain joins TRBV11-2 to TRBJ2-7; D is perhaps TRBD2 (7 bases). Trimming left V 5 bases short and J 6 bases short, with 20 bases between. The CDR3 loop spans 15 amino acids. Germline CDR1 SGHAT, CDR2 FQNNGV. The variable domain in full, with the rest retrieved from reference TRBV11-2 and TRBJ2-7, is EAGVAQSPRYKIIEKRQSVAFWCNPISGHATLYWYQQILGQGPKLLIQFQNNGVVDDSQLPKDRFSAERLKGVDSTLKIQPAKLEDSAVYLCASSPWRGQSGEQYFGPGTRLTVT.

The chain combines TRBV7-9 with TRBJ2-7; D gene unclear. CDR1 SEHNR and CDR2 FQNEAQ come from the germline V gene (reference sequence). V shed 3 bases and J shed 2 bases, with 5 bases lying between them. The CDR3 is 12 amino acids. As DNA, the CDR3 is TGTGCCAGCAGCTTTTTAGCCTACGAGCAGTACTTC. It encodes CASSFLAYEQYF. The whole variable domain, remainder taken from reference TRBV7-9 and TRBJ2-7, is DTGVSQNPRHKITKRGQNVTFRCDPISEHNRLYWYRQTLGQGPEFLTYFQNEAQLEKSRLLSDRFSAERPKGSFSTLEIQRTEQGDSAMYLCASSFLAYEQYFGPGTRLTVT.

This chain connects TRBV21-1 to TRBJ1-5; TRBD1 is the table's D call, not checked against the DNA. TRBV21-1 is deemed a pseudogene. The CDR3 sequence is 17 residues long. CDR3 loop: CASSTHSGTGGFQPQHF. The CDR3 DNA sequence: TGTGCCAGCAGCACCCACTCCGGGACAGGGGGCTTCCAGCCCCAGCATTTT.

The chain uses TRBV6-2 or TRBV6-3 and TRBJ2-7, with D unresolved. Trimming removed 2 bases from V and 6 bases from J, with 20 bases in between. Germline assignment: CDR1 MNHEY and CDR2 SVGEGT. The CDR3 extends over 16 amino acids. The CDR3: CASSYPARGRRTEQYF. CDR3 in DNA: TGTGCCAGCAGTTACCCTGCACGAGGAAGGCGAACCGAGCAGTACTTC.

The chain uses TRBV19 and TRBJ1-1; D call uncertain. Germline V gives CDR1 LNHDA, CDR2 SQIVND (reference sequence). The CDR3 totals 13 residues. V lost 6 bases to trimming and J lost 3 bases, with 11 bases between them. CDR3 sequence: CASSPAGDTEAFF. For the CDR3, the DNA is TGTGCCAGTAGCCCAGCCGGGGACACTGAAGCTTTCTTT.

The chain joins TRBV10-3 to TRBJ2-7; 8 bases align to TRBD2. The J segment lost 3 bases and the V segment lost 4 bases, leaving 11 bases of the junction unmatched. Germline V gene data show CDR1 as ENHRY and CDR2 as SYGVKD. CDR3 length equals 16 residues. CDR3 loop: CAISAPGGGLDYEQYF. The CDR3, as DNA: TGTGCCATCAGTGCACCCGGGGGGGGGTTAGACTACGAGCAGTACTTC.

The chain recombines TRBV11-2 with TRBJ1-6; a weak D match, TRBD1 (5 bases). The germline V gene has CDR1 SGHAT and CDR2 FQNNGV. V was cut by 5 bases and J by 7 bases, with 12 bases left in between. The CDR3 is 14 residues long. The CDR3 DNA sequence: TGTGCCAGCAGCCCCAGTGCAGGGAATTCACCCCTCCACTTT. Protein sequence: CASSPSAGNSPLHF. Supplemented by reference TRBV11-2 and TRBJ1-6, the full variable domain reads EAGVAQSPRYKIIEKRQSVAFWCNPISGHATLYWYQQILGQGPKLLIQFQNNGVVDDSQLPKDRFSAERLKGVDSTLKIQPAKLEDSAVYLCASSPSAGNSPLHFGNGTRLTVT.

The chain has TRBV30 and TRBJ2-3, with D possibly being TRBD2 (5 bases). From germline, CDR1 is GTSNPN and CDR2 SVGIG (reference sequence). This CDR3 comprises 13 residues. The ends were cut back, 3 bases at V and 6 bases at J, with 13 bases in the middle. The CDR3 DNA reads as TGTGCCTGGAGCCCCGGAGGATATGATACGCAGTATTTT. As protein: CAWSPGGYDTQYF.

This clone has a handful of counts. The junction and the germline gene differ at one end; a read error may be behind it. The J gene is TRBJ2-7, the V gene TRBV27; 9 bases are a match to TRBD2. The germline CDR1 and CDR2 sequences are MNHEY and SMNVEV (reference sequence). This CDR3 is 13 amino acids long. CDR3 sequence (DNA): TGTGCCAGCAGCCGCGGGGGACTAGCCGGGATTCGCTTC. Its protein is CASSRGGLAGIRF.

The chain combines TRBV20-1 with TRBJ1-5; D uncertain. CDR3 length equals 14 residues. V was clipped by 3 bases and J by 3 bases, with 12 bases between them. Germline-derived CDR1 and CDR2 are DFQATT and SNEGSKA (reference sequence). The DNA of the CDR3 is TGCAGTGCTAGTATTACAGCTACCAATCAGCCCCAGCATTTT. Protein sequence: CSASITATNQPQHF.

The chain couples TRBV4-3 to TRBJ1-6; maybe TRBD1 (5 bases). The V gene's germline CDR1 is LGHNA and CDR2 YSLEER. V lost 0 bases and J lost 6, with 12 bases in between. CDR3 size: 16 residues. CDR3 in DNA: TGCGCCAGCAGCCAAGACGGACATTCCGGTAATTCACCCCTCCACTTT. It encodes CASSQDGHSGNSPLHF.

V is TRBV30 and J is TRBJ1-4, with D maybe TRBD1 (5 bases). CDR3 length: 14 residues. CDR1 and CDR2 (germline): GTSNPN, SVGIG (reference sequence). V was trimmed by 0 bases and J by 10 bases, leaving 15 bases between them. As DNA, the CDR3 is TGTGCCTGGAGTGTAGTCGGGGGTGGGAGAAAACTGTTTTTT. Protein: CAWSVVGGGRKLFF.

The rearrangement uses TRBV15 and TRBJ2-1; D gene ambiguous. The CDR3 runs to 13 residues. Trimming stripped 0 bases from V and 8 bases from J, with 8 bases between. The V gene's germline CDR1 is LNHNV and CDR2 YYDKDF (reference sequence). For the CDR3, the DNA is TGTGCCACCAGCAGAGATTCAGGCCATGAGCAGTTCTTC. It is translated as CATSRDSGHEQFF.

J is TRBJ1-1 and V is TRBV3-1 (or the pseudogene TRBV3-2); a possible D gene is TRBD1 (6 bases). The CDR3 loop spans 12 amino acids. V was shortened by 9 bases and J by 8 bases, with 16 bases between the two germline ends. In germline, CDR1 is LGHDT, CDR2 YNNKEL (reference sequence). The CDR3 DNA is TGTGCCAGTGGAGGGGGGGCCTCGGAAGCTTTCTTT. As protein: CASGGGASEAFF.

The chain carries TRBV28 and TRBJ1-2, with unresolved D. The CDR3 extends over 16 amino acids. The V gene lost 2 bases and the J gene lost 8 bases, with 21 bases spanning the gap. CDR1 is MDHEN and CDR2 is SYDVKM in the germline V gene. In DNA, the CDR3 is TGTGCCAGCAGTTTAGGTGGTGGCGTGGTCTTCAGGGGCTACACCTTC. Encoded protein: CASSLGGGVVFRGYTF.

The J gene is TRBJ1-1, the V gene TRBV27; D gene uncertain. V was shortened by 4 bases and J by 5 bases, with 11 bases between the two germline ends. This CDR3 comprises 13 residues. Germline values: CDR1 MNHEY, CDR2 SMNVEV (reference sequence). In DNA, the CDR3 is TGTGCCAGCAGTTCCTCCATCGCGACTGAAGCTTTCTTT. Translated: CASSSSIATEAFF.